Listed below are T cell receptor beta chains from one sample, sequenced in a study of T-cell reconstitution after alpha-beta-depleted transplantation in children. MiXCR, run by TCRdb on the PCR reads, gives a single entry per CDR3 protein. The profile shows 70,000 to 95,000 distinct CDR3 sequences, 9% to 15% of them singletons. The sequencing used PBMCs from the stem cell graft donor, collected from the stem cell graft. The receptors come from a human donor who donated a stem cell graft to a child with inherited bone marrow failure. The CDR3 runs from the conserved cysteine through the conserved F or W. A D gene is named only where the DNA matches it firmly. Only part of the rows carry a size: once, few, many, or a class if the clone is expanded.

D,J,size,V,DNA,CDR3
.,TRBJ2-7,many,TRBV7-2,TGTGCCAGCAGCTTAGCAGGGGTGGGGGAGCAGTACTTC,CASSLAGVGEQYF
TRBD2,TRBJ2-1,many,TRBV12-3/TRBV12-4,TGTGCCAGCAGTCACTCCGCGGGGGGCGCCTACAATGAGCAGTTCTTC,CASSHSAGGAYNEQFF
.,TRBJ1-2,many,TRBV20-1,TGCAGTGCTAGAACGGTTAGGGGGAACTATGGCTACACCTTC,CSARTVRGNYGYTF
.,TRBJ2-2,many,TRBV7-2,TGTGCCAGCAGCTTAGCGCTCCGGATAACGAACACCGGGGAGCTGTTTTTT,CASSLALRITNTGELFF
TRBD2,TRBJ2-4,few,TRBV28,TGTGCCAGCAGTGGACTAGCGGGAGGGACAGCCAAAAACATTCAGTACTTC,CASSGLAGGTAKNIQYF
.,TRBJ2-3,many,TRBV5-5,TGTGCCAGCAGCTTGGTCCCTAGGACAGATACGCAGTATTTT,CASSLVPRTDTQYF
.,TRBJ2-2,few,TRBV12-3/TRBV12-4,TGTGCCAGCAGGACAGACACCGGGGAGCTGTTTTTT,CASRTDTGELFF
TRBD1,TRBJ1-2,once,TRBV12-3/TRBV12-4,TGTGCCAGCAGTTATGACAGGGTTGGCTACACCTTC,CASSYDRVGYTF
.,TRBJ2-7,many,TRBV18,TGTGCCAGCTCCCTCTCGCGGTTCAGGGGAGGCTCCTACGAGCAGTACTTC,CASSLSRFRGGSYEQYF
.,TRBJ2-1,many,TRBV6-5,TGTGCCAGCGGAGTGAGGGAGGATGAGCAGTTCTTC,CASGVREDEQFF
.,TRBJ1-1,many,TRBV30,TGTGCCTGGAGTGTCTACTTCCTACAGGGCCATATCACTGAAGCTTTCTTT,CAWSVYFLQGHITEAFF
.,TRBJ1-2,many,TRBV7-2,TGTGCCAGCAGCTTAGGGGTAGCTAGGGGCTACACCTTC,CASSLGVARGYTF
TRBD1,TRBJ2-1,many,TRBV10-3,TGTGCCATCGGCCGGACAGGGGGCCTTAGAGGGTCCTACAATGAGCAGTTCTTC,CAIGRTGGLRGSYNEQFF
TRBD2,TRBJ2-1,many,TRBV7-9,TGTGCCAGCAGCTCCCCGCCTGGGAGAGTAGCGGGGAGCTCCTACAATGAGCAGTTCTTC,CASSSPPGRVAGSSYNEQFF
TRBD2,TRBJ2-6,.,TRBV6-5,TGTGCCAGCAGTTACTCGGGAGGGGACGGGGCCAACGTCCTGACTTTC,CASSYSGGDGANVLTF
.,TRBJ2-7,.,TRBV7-2,TGTGCCAGCAGCCTTCGAGCCAGGGTCCACGAGCAGTACTTC,CASSLRARVHEQYF
TRBD2,TRBJ2-5,many,TRBV5-1,TGCGCCAGCAGCTTCCTAGCGGGAGGGCCCCAAGAGACCCAGTACTTC,CASSFLAGGPQETQYF
.,TRBJ1-2,.,TRBV5-5,TGTGCCAGCAGCCCTCGGATACACGGCTATGGCTACACCTTC,CASSPRIHGYGYTF
TRBD1,TRBJ2-1,many,TRBV7-7,TGTGCTAGCAGTTCGCGACAGGGGAACAATGAGCAGTTCTTC,CASSSRQGNNEQFF
.,TRBJ1-6,many,TRBV7-2,TGTGCCAGCAGTTTGACGGGACATCGGTTTCACTTT,CASSLTGHRFHF
.,TRBJ2-5,.,TRBV6-5,TGTGCCAGCAGTTTAGGACCCGAACGGGGAGAGACCCAGTACTTC,CASSLGPERGETQYF
TRBD2,TRBJ2-2,many,TRBV12-3/TRBV12-4,TGTGCCAGCACCACTAGCGCGGGAGCGGACACCGGGGAGCTGTTTTTT,CASTTSAGADTGELFF
.,TRBJ1-6,many,TRBV19,TGTGCCAGTAGTATTCTCGGTTCACCCCTCCACTTT,CASSILGSPLHF
TRBD1,TRBJ2-1,many,TRBV19,TGTGCCAGTAGGGAGACAGGGAGCGATGAGCAGTTCTTC,CASRETGSDEQFF
.,TRBJ2-1,many,TRBV9,TGTGCCAGCAGCGTAGTGGACAGCTACAATGAGCAGTTCTTC,CASSVVDSYNEQFF
.,TRBJ2-7,once,TRBV3-1,TGTGCCAGCAGCCCTCTGGGAGACGAGCAGTACTTC,CASSPLGDEQYF
.,TRBJ2-3,many,TRBV20-1,TGCAGTGCCCGGGACGGGAGTTTAGGAGATACGCAGTATTTT,CSARDGSLGDTQYF
.,TRBJ2-6,many,TRBV5-5,TGTGCCAGCAGCCATGCTTCGGGATCTGGGGCCAACGTCCTGACTTTC,CASSHASGSGANVLTF
.,TRBJ2-7,.,TRBV5-5,TGTGCCAGCAGCGACCAGGACAGCTCCTACGAGCAGTACTTC,CASSDQDSSYEQYF
.,TRBJ2-3,.,TRBV28,TGTGCCAGCAGTTTAAGACCCCCAGATACGCAGTATTTT,CASSLRPPDTQYF
.,TRBJ2-5,.,TRBV7-9,TGTGCCAGCAGCCAATCCGGGACGTTCGAAGAGACCCAGTACTTC,CASSQSGTFEETQYF
.,TRBJ2-2,.,TRBV20-1,TGCAGTGCTAGAGATCCCTATGGGACCGGGGAGCTGTTTTTT,CSARDPYGTGELFF
.,TRBJ1-1,many,TRBV6-5,TGTGCCAGCAGTTCCCTGGGCAGAAGACTAACAAACACTGAAGCTTTCTTT,CASSSLGRRLTNTEAFF
.,TRBJ2-1,few,TRBV4-3,TGCGCCAGCAGCCAAGATGGGGGGCCTTACAATGAGCAGTTCTTC,CASSQDGGPYNEQFF
TRBD1,TRBJ2-7,many,TRBV4-3,TGCGCCAGCGCTCCTTGGGCGGTGGGACAGTTTTTCTCCTACGAGCAGTACTTC,CASAPWAVGQFFSYEQYF
.,TRBJ1-5,many,TRBV7-2,TGTGCCAGCAGCTTAGCGTCCCCAGACCTTAAGCCCCAGCATTTT,CASSLASPDLKPQHF
.,TRBJ1-2,.,TRBV6-5,TGTGCCAGCAGTTACCGTCCCGACCATGGCTACACCTTC,CASSYRPDHGYTF
.,TRBJ2-1,.,TRBV3-1,TGTGCCAGCAGCCAAGGGGGGCCCAACTACAATGAGCAGTTCTTC,CASSQGGPNYNEQFF
.,TRBJ2-7,.,TRBV10-3,TGTGCCATCAGTGAGTCGGACAGATACTACGAGCAGTACTTC,CAISESDRYYEQYF
TRBD2,TRBJ2-1,few,TRBV5-1,TGCGCCAGCAGCCCGGGACTAGCGGACTACAATGAGCAGTTCTTC,CASSPGLADYNEQFF